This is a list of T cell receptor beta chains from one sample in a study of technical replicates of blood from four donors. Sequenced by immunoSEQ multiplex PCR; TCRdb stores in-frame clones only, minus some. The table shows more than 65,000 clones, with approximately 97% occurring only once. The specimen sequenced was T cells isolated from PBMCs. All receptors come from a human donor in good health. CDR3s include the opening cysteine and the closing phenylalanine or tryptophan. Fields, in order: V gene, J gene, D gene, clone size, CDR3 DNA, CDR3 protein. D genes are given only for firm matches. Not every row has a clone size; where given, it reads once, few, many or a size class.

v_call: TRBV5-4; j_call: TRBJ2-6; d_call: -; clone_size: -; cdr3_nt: TGTGCCAGCAGCACCGCCCGGGCTGGGGCCAACGTCCTGACTTTC; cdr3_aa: CASSTARAGANVLTF
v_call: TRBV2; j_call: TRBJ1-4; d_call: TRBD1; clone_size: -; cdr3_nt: TGTGCCAGCAATACAGGGGGAGCTAATGAAAAACTGTTTTTT; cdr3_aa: CASNTGGANEKLFF
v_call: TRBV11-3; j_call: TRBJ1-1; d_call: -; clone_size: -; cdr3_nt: TGTGCCAGCAGCCACTCAGGCGATGGGGCTTTCTTT; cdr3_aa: CASSHSGDGAFF
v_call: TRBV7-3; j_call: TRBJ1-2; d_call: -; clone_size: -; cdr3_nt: TGTGCCAGCAGCTTAGGAGGGTATGGCTACACCTTC; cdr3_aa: CASSLGGYGYTF
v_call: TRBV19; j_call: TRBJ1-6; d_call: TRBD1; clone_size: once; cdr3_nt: TGTGCCAGTAGTACCCACCCGGGCAGGGGGCTGATCGTCTATAATTCACCCCTCCACTTT; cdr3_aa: CASSTHPGRGLIVYNSPLHF
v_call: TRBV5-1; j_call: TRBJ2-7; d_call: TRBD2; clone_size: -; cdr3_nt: TGCGCCAGCAGCTTGGCACTAGCGGGGGGATACGAGCAGTACTTC; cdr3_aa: CASSLALAGGYEQYF
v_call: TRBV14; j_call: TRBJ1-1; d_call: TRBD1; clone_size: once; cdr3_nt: TGTGCCAGCAGCCAAGTTTCTTGGACAGGGGGCACGGGAACTGAAGCTTTCTTT; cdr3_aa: CASSQVSWTGGTGTEAFF
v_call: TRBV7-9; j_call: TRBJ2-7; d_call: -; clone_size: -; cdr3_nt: TGTGCCAGCAGCGCCCCCTGGAGGGAGCCCTACGAGCAGTACTTC; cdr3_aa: CASSAPWREPYEQYF
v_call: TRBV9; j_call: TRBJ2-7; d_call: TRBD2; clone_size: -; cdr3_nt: TGTGCCAGCAGCGTAGGACTAGCGGCATACGAGCAGTACTTC; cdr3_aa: CASSVGLAAYEQYF
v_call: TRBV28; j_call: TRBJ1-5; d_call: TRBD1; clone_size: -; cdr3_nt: TGTGCCAGCAGTTTGGGACAGGGCCGAGGCAATCAGCCCCAGCATTTT; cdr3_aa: CASSLGQGRGNQPQHF
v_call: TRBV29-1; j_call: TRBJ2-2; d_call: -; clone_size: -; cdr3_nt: TGCAGCGCCGAACAGGGCACCGGGGAGCTGTTTTTT; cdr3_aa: CSAEQGTGELFF
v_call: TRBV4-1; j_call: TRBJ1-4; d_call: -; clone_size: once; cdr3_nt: TGCGCCAGCAGCCTGAGGGAGGGGATTAATGAAAAACTGTTTTTT; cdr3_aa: CASSLREGINEKLFF
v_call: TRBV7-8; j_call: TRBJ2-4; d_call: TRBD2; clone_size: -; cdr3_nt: TGTGCCAGCAGCAGTCTAGGGGAATGGACTAGCGAAAACATTCAGTACTTC; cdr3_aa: CASSSLGEWTSENIQYF
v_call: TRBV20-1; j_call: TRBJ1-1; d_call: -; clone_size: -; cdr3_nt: TGCAGTGGACTAAGACTTGAAGCTTTCTTT; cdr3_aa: CSGLRLEAFF
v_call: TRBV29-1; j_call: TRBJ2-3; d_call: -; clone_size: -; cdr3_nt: TGCAGCGTTGATGGCCTGGATGAGAGGGACACAGATACGCAGTATTTT; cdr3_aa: CSVDGLDERDTDTQYF
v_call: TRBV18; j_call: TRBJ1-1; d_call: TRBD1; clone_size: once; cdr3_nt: TGTGCCAGCTCGCCGAGGACAGGCAGAACTTTGAACACTGAAGCTTTCTTT; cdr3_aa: CASSPRTGRTLNTEAFF
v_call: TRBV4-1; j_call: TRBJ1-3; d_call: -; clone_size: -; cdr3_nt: TGCGCCAGCAGCCAAGAGGGGGCTGGTGGAAACACCATATATTTT; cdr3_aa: CASSQEGAGGNTIYF
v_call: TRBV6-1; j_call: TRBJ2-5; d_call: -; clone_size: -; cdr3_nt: TGTGCCAGCAGTGAAGCGCGGCAGGGTTTCTCTTCGGAAGGACTACGAGAGACCCAGTACTTC; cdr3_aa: CASSEARQGFSSEGLRETQYF